The clone carrying this T cell receptor beta chain was seen at least ten times. This specimen belongs to a study of CD8 T cells in ankylosing spondylitis. Researchers built TCR beta libraries using quantitative 5'-RACE with molecular barcodes. TCRdb passed the 5' RACE reads through MiXCR, listing each CDR3 protein once. The table includes some 150,000 distinct CDR3 sequences, about an eighth detected once. V was shortened by 2 bases and J by 5 bases, with 10 bases between the two germline ends. Germline values: CDR1 SEHNR, CDR2 FQNEAQ (reference sequence). The CDR3 consists of 14 residues. This clonotype originated in a female donor with ankylosing spondylitis or in good health (not recorded which). The sample consisted of blood, either unsorted or a sorted T cell fraction (not recorded which). This chain joins TRBV7-9 and TRBJ1-5; the D is unclear. CDR3 region: CASSLTQADQPQHF. The CDR3 region has the DNA TGTGCCAGCAGCTTAACACAAGCTGATCAGCCCCAGCATTTT.